The 19 T cell receptor beta chains below were found in one sample sequenced in a study of T cells in Graves' hyperthyroidism and ophthalmopathy (dated by TCRdb to the late 2010s). Library generation was performed with multiplex PCR. Reads for this sample came from an Illumina HiSeq 2000. The TCR beta CDR3 regions were amplified from the RNA transcripts. The first round of RT-PCR for the TCR CDR3 was performed with the HTBI primer set and the Qiagen OneStep RT-PCR kit. The public sequencing data were trimmed at Q25 with fastp and processed into clonotypes with MiXCR by TCRdb, which kept only in-frame beta chains. Records with the same CDR3 protein are collapsed into one entry carrying the most frequent genes and DNA. The sample table shows over 650,000 distinct CDR3 sequences, and about a sixth are seen once. The ten largest clonotypes hold around 8% of the sample. Sequenced material: blood. The source is a man between 18 and 29 years old with Graves' hyperthyroidism.

The rearrangement uses TRBV5-4 and TRBJ1-4, with a weak D call TRBD1 (5 bases). CDR3 length equals 14 residues. Germline loops: CDR1 SGHNT, CDR2 YYREEE (reference sequence). Trimming pared 0 bases from V and 7 bases from J, leaving 10 bases between. The CDR3 reads CASSLEGGAEKLFF. CDR3 sequence (DNA): TGTGCCAGCAGCTTGGAGGGTGGGGCTGAAAAACTGTTTTTT.

This clonotype was seen ten or more times. This chain uses TRBV28 with TRBJ2-3, with 8 bases fitting TRBD1. This CDR3 is 15 amino acids long. The V gene's germline CDR1 is MDHEN and CDR2 SYDVKM. With 2 bases clipped from V and 7 bases from J, the junction kept 8 bases outside the gene matches. The CDR3 DNA sequence: TGTGCCAGCAGTTTAGAGACAGGGGATAAGAATACGCAGTATTTT. Translating it yields CASSLETGDKNTQYF.

The chain has TRBV6-4 and TRBJ2-5, with 11 bases that match TRBD2. With 7 bases clipped from V and 4 bases from J, the junction kept 11 bases outside the gene matches. CDR3 length: 16 residues. The germline V gene encodes CDR1 MRHNA and CDR2 SNTAGT. The CDR3 coding sequence is TGTGCCAGCACCATGGGACTAGCGGTATGGGGAGAGACCCAGTACTTC. This encodes CASTMGLAVWGETQYF.

This clonotype was observed a few times. In DNA form, the CDR3 reads TGCAGCGTTGAAGGTAGCGTCTCCTACAATGAGCAGTTCTTC. Its translation is CSVEGSVSYNEQFF. V and J are TRBV29-1 and TRBJ2-1; the D gene is possibly TRBD2 (5 bases). The CDR3 is 14 residues long. Germline V gives CDR1 SQVTM, CDR2 ANQGSEA. Trimming removed 1 base from V and 0 bases from J, with 7 bases in between.

The chain couples TRBV20-1 to TRBJ2-7, with 10 bases that match TRBD2. Germline lookup yields CDR1 DFQATT and CDR2 SNEGSKA (reference sequence). V lost 0 bases and J lost 3; bases outside the gene matches: 5. The length of the CDR3 is 15 residues. The CDR3 coding sequence is TGCAGTGCTAGAGATCCACTAGCGGGACTCTACGAGCAGTACTTC. Protein: CSARDPLAGLYEQYF.

Many counts were recorded for this clonotype. The J gene is TRBJ2-3, the V gene TRBV28; D tentatively reads TRBD1 or TRBD2 (5 bases each). The CDR3 spans 16 residues. CDR1 and CDR2 (germline): MDHEN, SYDVKM. V was shortened by 4 bases and J by 0 bases, with 14 bases between the two germline ends. The CDR3 reads CASSSPWGSSTDTQYF. The CDR3 nucleotides are TGTGCCAGCAGTTCACCTTGGGGGTCTAGCACAGATACGCAGTATTTT. Looking up the rest from reference TRBV28 and TRBJ2-3 gives the full variable domain: DVKVTQSSRYLVKRTGEKVFLECVQDMDHENMFWYRQDPGLGLRLIYFSYDVKMKEKGDIPEGYSVSREKKERFSLILESASTNQTSMYLCASSSPWGSSTDTQYFGPGTRLTVL.

This clonotype has just a few counts. The V and J genes are TRBV27 and TRBJ2-1, with TRBD2 as a possible D gene (5 bases). Trimming took off 6 bases at V and 12 bases at J, with 15 bases between the two ends. The CDR3 has 12 residues. In germline, CDR1 is MNHEY, CDR2 SMNVEV (reference sequence). The CDR3: CASSPTFGGQFF. The CDR3 DNA sequence: TGTGCCAGCAGCCCCACGTTTGGAGGGCAGTTCTTC.

V is TRBV20-1 and J is TRBJ2-7; TRBD2 matches at 11 bases. Germline CDR1 and CDR2: DFQATT and SNEGSKA (reference sequence). The CDR3 totals 16 residues. J was trimmed by 7 bases and V by 4 bases; bases with no gene match: 15. DNA of the CDR3: TGCAGTGCTACTTTCCCCACTAGCGGGAGTCCCCTTGAGCAGTACTTC. Its protein is CSATFPTSGSPLEQYF.

This clonotype has only a few counts. The chain has TRBV28 and TRBJ2-4, with TRBD2 matching over 7 bases. V lost 2 bases to trimming and J lost 8 bases; unmatched junction nucleotides: 6. This CDR3 has 14 residues. Per germline, CDR1 MDHEN and CDR2 SYDVKM. The CDR3 loop is CASSLIQGGDIQYF. The CDR3 DNA follows: TGTGCCAGCAGTTTAATTCAGGGAGGGGACATTCAGTACTTC.

The chain combines TRBV24-1 with TRBJ2-3; 9 nucleotides agree with TRBD1. The CDR3 loop spans 15 amino acids. Germline trimming cut 4 bases from V and 7 bases from J; bases unmatched to any gene: 8. Germline V lookup: CDR1 KGHDR, CDR2 SFDVKD. The chain's CDR3 is CATSDPGTGLHTQYF. Written as DNA, the CDR3 is TGTGCCACCAGTGACCCGGGGACAGGGTTGCATACGCAGTATTTT.

The chain couples TRBV29-1 to TRBJ2-6, with unresolved D. From germline, CDR1 is SQVTM and CDR2 ANQGSEA. Trimming removed 7 bases at V and 0 bases at J, with 4 bases between. The CDR3 loop spans 12 amino acids. Here the CDR3 DNA reads TGCAGCGCACTCTCTGGGGCCAACGTCCTGACTTTC. The encoded protein is CSALSGANVLTF. The complete variable domain, with remaining parts taken from reference TRBV29-1 and TRBJ2-6, reads SAVISQKPSRDICQRGTSLTIQCQVDSQVTMMFWYRQQPGQSLTLIATANQGSEATYESGFVIDKFPISRPNLTFSTLTVSNMSPEDSSIYLCSALSGANVLTFGAGSRLTVL.

The chain links TRBV20-1 to TRBJ2-1; D perhaps matches TRBD2 (6 bases). Trimming stripped 6 bases from V and 10 bases from J, with 31 bases between. CDR1 DFQATT and CDR2 SNEGSKA come from the germline V gene (reference sequence). This CDR3 is built from 17 residues. The CDR3 coding sequence is TGCAGTGCCCCCAGCCATCCGGGACTCACTTTGCTCACAGAGCAGTTCTTC. It encodes CSAPSHPGLTLLTEQFF.

With respect to this clonotype: At one of its ends the junction is not consistent with the germline gene, which may arise from a read error. The genes are TRBV20-1 and TRBJ1-5; TRBD1 aligns across 8 bases. The CDR3 spans 15 residues. Germline assignment: CDR1 DFQATT and CDR2 SNEGSKA (reference sequence). CDR3 protein: CSASTGEWSNEPQHF. The CDR3 nucleotides read TGCAGTGCATCGACAGGGGAGTGGAGCAATGAGCCCCAGCATTTT.

This clonotype was counted at least ten times. The gene calls are TRBV6-1 and TRBJ2-7, with 7 bases matching TRBD2. The CDR3 has 15 amino acids. The germline V gene encodes CDR1 MNHNS and CDR2 SASEGT. The J segment lost 5 bases and the V segment lost 5 bases, leaving 12 bases of the junction unmatched. CDR3 coding DNA: TGTGCCAGCAGTCCCGCGGGAGCGATGGTAAACGAGCAGTACTTC. Translating gives CASSPAGAMVNEQYF.

CDR3 protein: CASSRTSLDRGQPQHF. The CDR3 coding sequence is TGCGCCAGCAGCCGCACCAGTTTGGACAGGGGTCAGCCCCAGCATTTT. V and J are TRBV4-1 and TRBJ1-5; 9 bases are shared with TRBD1. The CDR3 is 16 residues long. The junction had 10 bases not matched to a gene; V was cut back by 4 bases and J by 6 bases. Per germline, CDR1 MGHRA and CDR2 YSYEKL.

Here the CDR3 reads CASSPQQKGTEAFF. The CDR3 DNA reads TGTGCCAGCAGTCCACAGCAAAAGGGCACTGAAGCTTTCTTT. This chain connects TRBV28 to TRBJ1-1; unclear D gene. Per germline, CDR1 MDHEN and CDR2 SYDVKM. The CDR3 runs 14 residues. V shed 5 bases and J shed 4 bases, with 14 bases lying between them.

This clonotype has a count of ten or more. This chain uses TRBV7-9 with TRBJ2-7; TRBD1 agrees at 7 bases. The V and J ends lost 4 bases and 1 base, in that order; junction bases with no gene match: 10. Germline V gene sequence: CDR1 SEHNR, CDR2 FQNEAQ (reference sequence). This CDR3 contains 16 residues. The CDR3 reads CASSSPDRMGSYEQYF. The CDR3 DNA is TGTGCCAGCAGCTCCCCGGACAGGATGGGGTCCTACGAGCAGTACTTC.

The chain joins TRBV27 to TRBJ1-6, with D perhaps TRBD1 (6 bases). Trimming stripped 3 bases from V and 13 bases from J, with 16 bases between. Per germline, CDR1 MNHEY and CDR2 SMNVEV (reference sequence). The CDR3 is 14 residues long. CDR3 coding DNA: TGTGCCAGCAGTTTCGACAGGTCCAGAGTCCCCCTCCACTTT. Protein: CASSFDRSRVPLHF.

This clonotype was seen at least ten times. The rearrangement links TRBV27 to TRBJ2-1; D is unclear. Trimming cost V 1 base and J 2 bases, with 6 bases left between them. Germline CDR1 reads MNHEY; CDR2 reads SMNVEV (reference sequence). This CDR3 spans 14 amino acids. This CDR3 is CASSLFFAYNEQFF. For the CDR3, the DNA is TGTGCCAGCAGTTTATTCTTTGCCTACAATGAGCAGTTCTTC.